The next 7 T cell receptor beta chains were all read from a single sample in a study of post-analysis software for immune sequencing data. Study observations and caveats: Patients had higher frequencies than controls of four to six TRBV segments, including TRBV5-6, TRBV5-1 and TRBV20-1.

Unique molecular identifiers were present in the TCR beta cDNA libraries. Using its own MiXCR run on the PCR reads, TCRdb lists one record per CDR3 protein. This sample has about 810,000 distinct CDR3 sequences, with about 53% found just once. Their antigens remain unidentified. The specimen was blood. Receptor source: a girl aged 10 to 17 with multiple sclerosis.

V and J are TRBV2 and TRBJ1-2, with D tentatively TRBD1 (6 bases). CDR3 length: 15 amino acids. Trimming cost V 6 bases and J 1 base, with 15 bases left between them. The germline CDR1 and CDR2 sequences are SNHLY and FYNNEI. For the CDR3, the DNA is TGTGCCAGCAGGGGGTGGGGGCAGTTTAACTATGGCTACACCTTC. Encoded protein: CASRGWGQFNYGYTF.

This rearrangement joins TRBV11-2 to TRBJ2-1, with D possibly being TRBD2 (5 bases). The V gene's germline CDR1 is SGHAT and CDR2 FQNNGV. The CDR3 spans 12 residues. The V end was cut by 5 bases, the J end by 9 bases, with 11 bases between. CDR3 amino acids: CASSVLGSEQFF. In DNA form, the CDR3 reads TGTGCCAGCAGCGTACTAGGTAGTGAGCAGTTCTTC.

The chain links TRBV7-3 to TRBJ1-1; D unclear. Germline-derived CDR1 and CDR2 are SGHTA and FQGTGA. This CDR3 has 14 amino acids. V lost 3 bases and J 4 bases, leaving 12 bases between the germline ends. In nucleotides, the CDR3 is TGTGCCAGCAGCTTTGGGCCGCGAGGCACTGAAGCTTTCTTT. Encoded protein: CASSFGPRGTEAFF. The full variable domain, completed using reference TRBV7-3 and TRBJ1-1, is GAGVSQTPSNKVTEKGKYVELRCDPISGHTALYWYRQSLGQGPEFLIYFQGTGAADDSGLPNDRFFAVRPEGSVSTLKIQRTERGDSAVYLCASSFGPRGTEAFFGQGTRLTVV.

In this sample, this clonotype turned up once. This chain links TRBV5-1 with TRBJ2-3; 8 bases are shared with TRBD2. The CDR3 has 14 amino acids. Per germline, CDR1 SGHRS and CDR2 YFSETQ. V lost 4 bases, J lost 4 bases, and 5 bases stayed unmatched. The CDR3 region has the DNA TGCGCCAGCAGCGTCCAGACTAGCGCAGATACGCAGTATTTT. Translation gives CASSVQTSADTQYF.

The rearrangement links TRBV5-1 to TRBJ2-3; 7 bases line up with TRBD2. This CDR3 is 18 amino acids long. V trimming: 1 base; J trimming: 5 bases; junction bases outside the gene matches: 16. Germline CDR1 SGHRS, CDR2 YFSETQ. The CDR3 sequence: CASSLLGLGGSGVDTQYF. As DNA, the CDR3 is TGCGCCAGCAGCTTGCTTGGCTTAGGCGGGAGCGGTGTAGATACGCAGTATTTT. Filled out from reference TRBV5-1 and TRBJ2-3, the complete variable domain reads KAGVTQTPRYLIKTRGQQVTLSCSPISGHRSVSWYQQTPGQGLQFLFEYFSETQRNKGNFPGRFSGRQFSNSRSEMNVSTLELGDSALYLCASSLLGLGGSGVDTQYFGPGTRLTVL.

This clonotype was detected a few times. The chain recombines TRBV10-1 with TRBJ2-3, with D possibly TRBD2 on 5 matching bases. The CDR3 is 16 residues long. V lost 0 bases and J lost 6, with 16 bases in between. Germline V gene sequence: CDR1 WNHNN, CDR2 SYGVQD (reference sequence). The CDR3 sequence: CASSESSSLSSDTQYF. The CDR3 coding sequence is TGCGCCAGCAGTGAGTCTTCTAGCCTGAGTTCGGATACGCAGTATTTT.

The V call is TRBV6-5, the J call TRBJ2-5, with D perhaps TRBD1 (6 bases). The last part of the DNA fits TRBJ2-7 better; the J call may be wrong. Germline CDR1 is MNHEY and CDR2 is SVGAGI. This CDR3 is 14 amino acids long. The CDR3 here is CASSYSRDNDEQYF. The CDR3 nucleotides read TGTGCCAGCAGTTACTCTCGGGACAACGACGAGCAGTACTTC.